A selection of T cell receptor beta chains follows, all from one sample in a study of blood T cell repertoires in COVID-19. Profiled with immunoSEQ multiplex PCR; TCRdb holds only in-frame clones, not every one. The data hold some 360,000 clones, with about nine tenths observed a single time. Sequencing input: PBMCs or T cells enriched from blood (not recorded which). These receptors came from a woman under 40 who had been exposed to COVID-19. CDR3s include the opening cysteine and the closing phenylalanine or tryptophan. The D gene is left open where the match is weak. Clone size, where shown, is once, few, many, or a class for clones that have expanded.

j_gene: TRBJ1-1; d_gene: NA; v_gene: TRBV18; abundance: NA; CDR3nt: TGTGCCAGCTCACCGTCCCTGAGTACTGAAGCTTTCTTT; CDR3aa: CASSPSLSTEAFF
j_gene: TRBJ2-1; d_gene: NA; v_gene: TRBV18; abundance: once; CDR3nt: TGTGCCAGCTCACCACTCAGGGCCAATGAGCAGTTCTTC; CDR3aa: CASSPLRANEQFF
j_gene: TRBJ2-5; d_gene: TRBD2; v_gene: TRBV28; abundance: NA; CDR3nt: TGTGCCAGCAGTAGCAGACTAGCGGGAGGCGGAGAGACCCAGTACTTC; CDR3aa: CASSSRLAGGGETQYF
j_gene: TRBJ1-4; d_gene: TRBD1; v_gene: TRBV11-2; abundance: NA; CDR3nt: TGTGCCAGCAGTATAACAGGGGCGACTAATGAAAAACTGTTTTTT; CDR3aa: CASSITGATNEKLFF
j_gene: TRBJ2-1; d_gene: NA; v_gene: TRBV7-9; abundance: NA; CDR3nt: TGTGCCAGCAGCCCCCGGGGTAGCGAGGACAATGAGCAGTTCTTC; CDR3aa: CASSPRGSEDNEQFF
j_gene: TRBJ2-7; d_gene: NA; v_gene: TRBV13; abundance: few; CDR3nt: TGTGCCAGCAGCGTGTCGTCCCCCTACGAGCAGTACTTC; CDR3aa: CASSVSSPYEQYF
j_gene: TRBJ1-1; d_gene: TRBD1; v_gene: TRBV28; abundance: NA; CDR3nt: TGTGCCAGCAGTTTATCCGACAGGGAGCGCACTGAAGCTTTCTTT; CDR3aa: CASSLSDRERTEAFF
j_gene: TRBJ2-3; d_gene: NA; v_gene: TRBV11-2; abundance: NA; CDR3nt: TGTGCCAGCAGCTCTCCCTGGGGGCTGCCAGATACGCAGTATTTT; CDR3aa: CASSSPWGLPDTQYF
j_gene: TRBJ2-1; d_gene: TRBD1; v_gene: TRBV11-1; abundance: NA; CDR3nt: TGTGCCAGCAGCTTTTCGGCCAGGGGGTCCTACAATGAGCAGTTCTTC; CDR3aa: CASSFSARGSYNEQFF
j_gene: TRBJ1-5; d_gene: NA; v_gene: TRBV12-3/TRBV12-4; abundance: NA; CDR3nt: TGTGCCATCTCGCGGGGCAATCAGCCCCAGCATTTT; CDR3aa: CAISRGNQPQHF
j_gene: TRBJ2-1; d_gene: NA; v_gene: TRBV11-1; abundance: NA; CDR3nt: TGTGCCAGCAGCTTACAATCTAGGATGAGTCTGGATGAGCAGTTCTTC; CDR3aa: CASSLQSRMSLDEQFF
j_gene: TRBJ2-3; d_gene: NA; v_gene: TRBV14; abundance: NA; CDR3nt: TGTGCCAGCGGGGGGGATACGCAGTATTTT; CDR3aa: CASGGDTQYF
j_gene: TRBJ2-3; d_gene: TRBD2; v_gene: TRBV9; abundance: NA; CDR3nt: TGTGCCAGCAGCCCGATAGCGGGCCCCCCTCGCACAGATACGCAGTATTTT; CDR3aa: CASSPIAGPPRTDTQYF
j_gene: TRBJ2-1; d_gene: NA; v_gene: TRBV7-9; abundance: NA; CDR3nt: TGTGCCAGCAGCTTAGCCCTAAGCTCCTACAATGAGCAGTTCTTC; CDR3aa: CASSLALSSYNEQFF
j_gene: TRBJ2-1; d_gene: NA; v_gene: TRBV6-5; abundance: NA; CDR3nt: TGTGCCAGCAGTTACTCGACTTGGAGCAATGAGCAGTTCTTC; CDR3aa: CASSYSTWSNEQFF
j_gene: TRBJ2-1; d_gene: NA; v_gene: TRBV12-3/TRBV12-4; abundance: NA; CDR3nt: TGTGCCGGTGGAGGGGGGGGTAGCCATGAGCAGTTCTTC; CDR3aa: CAGGGGGSHEQFF
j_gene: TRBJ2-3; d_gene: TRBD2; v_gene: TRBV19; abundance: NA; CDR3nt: TGTGCCAGTAGTATAGGGGTAGCGGGGACCAGGACCACAGATACGCAGTATTTT; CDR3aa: CASSIGVAGTRTTDTQYF
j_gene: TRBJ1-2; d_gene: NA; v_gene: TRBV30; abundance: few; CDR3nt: TGTGCCTGGAGTGGTAATTCTGGCTACACCTTC; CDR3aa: CAWSGNSGYTF
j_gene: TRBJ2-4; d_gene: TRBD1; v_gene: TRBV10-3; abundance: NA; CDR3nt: TGTGCCATCGGCGACGGGACAGGGGGTGCTTTGGCCAAAAACATTCAGTACTTC; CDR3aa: CAIGDGTGGALAKNIQYF
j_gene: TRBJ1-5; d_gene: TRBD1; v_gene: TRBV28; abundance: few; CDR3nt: TGTGCCAGCAGGGGGACAGGGGGGAGCAATCAGCCCCAGCATTTT; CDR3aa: CASRGTGGSNQPQHF
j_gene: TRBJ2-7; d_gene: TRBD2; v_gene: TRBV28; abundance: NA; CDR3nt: TGTGCCAGCGGGAGACTAGCGGGAGTCCACGAGCAGTACTTC; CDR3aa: CASGRLAGVHEQYF
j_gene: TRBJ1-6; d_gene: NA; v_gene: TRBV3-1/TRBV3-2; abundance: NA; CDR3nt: TGTGCCAGCAGCCATCGGGGGGTATCACCCCTCCACTTT; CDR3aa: CASSHRGVSPLHF
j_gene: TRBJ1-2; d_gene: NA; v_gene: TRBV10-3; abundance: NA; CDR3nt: TGTGCCATCATGGGCGGGGTCTCTTCTTATGGCTACACCTTC; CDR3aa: CAIMGGVSSYGYTF
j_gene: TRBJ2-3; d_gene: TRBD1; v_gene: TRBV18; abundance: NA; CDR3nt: TGTGCCAGCTCAAAGGGACAGGGTGTGACAGATACGCAGTATTTT; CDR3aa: CASSKGQGVTDTQYF
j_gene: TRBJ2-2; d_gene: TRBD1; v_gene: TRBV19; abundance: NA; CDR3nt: TGTGCCAGTAGTATTCTAGGACAGGGGGTGCTGAACACCGGGGAGCTGTTTTTT; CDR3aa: CASSILGQGVLNTGELFF
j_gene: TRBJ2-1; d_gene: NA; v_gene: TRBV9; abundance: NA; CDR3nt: TGTGCCAGCAGCGTAGCTGCAGACTACAATGAGCAGTTCTTC; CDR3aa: CASSVAADYNEQFF
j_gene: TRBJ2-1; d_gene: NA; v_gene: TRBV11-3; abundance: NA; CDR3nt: TGTGCCAGCAGCTTGGGCAGCCAAGCCTACAATGAGCAGTTCTTC; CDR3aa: CASSLGSQAYNEQFF
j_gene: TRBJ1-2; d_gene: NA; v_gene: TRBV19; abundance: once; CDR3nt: TGTGCCAGTAGTAGGCGAGACAGAGACGGCTACACCTTC; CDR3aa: CASSRRDRDGYTF
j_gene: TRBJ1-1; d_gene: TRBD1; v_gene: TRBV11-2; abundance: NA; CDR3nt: TGTGCCAGCAGCTGGGACAGGTTGAACACTGAAGCTTTCTTT; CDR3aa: CASSWDRLNTEAFF
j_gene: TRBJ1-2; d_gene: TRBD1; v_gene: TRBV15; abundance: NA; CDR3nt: TGTGCCACCAGCAGAGATTCAGGGGGCGGCTATGGCTACACCTTC; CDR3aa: CATSRDSGGGYGYTF
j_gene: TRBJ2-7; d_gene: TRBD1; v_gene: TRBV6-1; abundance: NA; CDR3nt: TGTGCCAGCAGTGAAACAAGGGGACAGGGGATATACGAGCAGTACTTC; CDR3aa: CASSETRGQGIYEQYF
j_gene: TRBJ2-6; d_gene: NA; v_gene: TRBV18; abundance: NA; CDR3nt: TGTGCCAGCTCACCGTTGACAGAGACGTCTGGGGCCAACGTCCTGACTTTC; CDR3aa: CASSPLTETSGANVLTF
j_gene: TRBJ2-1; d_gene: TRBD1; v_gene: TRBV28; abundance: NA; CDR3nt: TGTGCCAGCAGTACAGGGGGCGTTAGGTCCCGCAATGAGCAGTTCTTC; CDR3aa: CASSTGGVRSRNEQFF